The rows below give T cell receptor beta chains drawn from one sample of a study of shared clonotypes between healthy human individuals. Measured with immunoSEQ multiplex PCR; TCRdb has only the in-frame clones, and not every one. The sample lists 2 million to 2.5 million clones, approximately 95% occurring once. Sequencing was performed on naive CD4+ T cells sorted from blood. These receptors originate from a man between 18 and 29 years old in good health. Both conserved end residues are part of each CDR3. D genes are given only for firm matches. Clone size is stated in some rows and not others, as once, few, many or a class when expanded.

clone size | D gene | J gene | V gene | CDR3 DNA | CDR3 protein
. | TRBD1 | TRBJ1-5 | TRBV2 | TGTGCCAGTACTACTTTTGGGACAGGGCGAGATCAGCCCCAGCATTTT | CASTTFGTGRDQPQHF
. | TRBD1 | TRBJ1-2 | TRBV5-1 | TGCGCCAGCAGCATGGGACAGGGGTATTACTATGGCTACACCTTC | CASSMGQGYYYGYTF
. | . | TRBJ1-5 | TRBV6-1 | TGTGCCAGCAGTGAACTCAGGGATCAGCCCCAGCATTTT | CASSELRDQPQHF
. | . | TRBJ2-5 | TRBV19 | TGTGCCAGCCAAAGGGGGCAGGGAGGGATGCAAGAGACCCAGTACTTC | CASQRGQGGMQETQYF
. | . | TRBJ1-2 | TRBV6-5 | TGTGCCAGCAGTTATTCGGCGGGTGGCTACACCTTC | CASSYSAGGYTF
. | . | TRBJ2-2 | TRBV7-2 | TGTGCCAGCAGCTTTTCCAACCAAGCCACCGGGGAGCTGTTTTTT | CASSFSNQATGELFF
once | . | TRBJ2-3 | TRBV9 | TGTGCCAGCAGCGTAGACGGCGGGTCCCCCACAGATACGCAGTATTTT | CASSVDGGSPTDTQYF
few | . | TRBJ1-6 | TRBV5-5 | TGTGCCAGCAGCTTCGGATCAGCCGGGTTTATCCACTTT | CASSFGSAGFIHF
. | TRBD1 | TRBJ1-1 | TRBV9 | TGTGCCAGCAGCGTAGGGACAGGGTTCGCTGAAGCTTTCTTT | CASSVGTGFAEAFF
. | . | TRBJ2-3 | TRBV2 | TGTGCCAGCAGTTGGAACACAGATACGCAGTATTTT | CASSWNTDTQYF